The clone carrying this T cell receptor (beta chain) was counted at least ten times. CDR1 and CDR2 (germline): KGHSH, LQKENI. Deletions cut 1 base from V and 1 base from J, with 10 bases between. There are 15 residues in the CDR3. The data derive from a study of CD8 T cells in ankylosing spondylitis. TCRdb reprocessed the 5' RACE reads with MiXCR, giving one entry per CDR3 protein. There are under 250,000 distinct CDR3 sequences in the sample; 7.5% to 9.5% occur only once, and roughly 5% lies in the top ten. This chain links TRBV18 with TRBJ1-1; D is uncertain. This TCR was recovered from a female donor with ankylosing spondylitis or in good health (not recorded which). The sample comprised blood, either unsorted or a sorted T cell fraction (not recorded which). The CDR3 reads CASSPLRDQNTEAFF. CDR3 bases: TGTGCCAGCTCACCACTCCGAGACCAGAACACTGAAGCTTTCTTT. Filled out from reference TRBV18 and TRBJ1-1, the complete variable domain reads NAGVMQNPRHLVRRRGQEARLRCSPMKGHSHVYWYRQLPEEGLKFMVYLQKENIIDESGMPKERFSAEFPKEGPSILRIQQVVRGDSAAYFCASSPLRDQNTEAFFGQGTRLTVV.